The clone carrying this T cell receptor beta chain was observed a handful of times. Its antigen is still unknown. MiXCR, applied by TCRdb to the reads, yields one record per CDR3 protein. The table shows 250,000 to 300,000 distinct CDR3 sequences, with approximately 14% occurring only once. These data come from a study of T cell repertoires in cytomegalovirus infection. About the study: Both CMV infection and a matching HLA type were indicated by public TCR beta signatures. Findings of the study overall: Based on cumulative public TCR beta family frequency, carriers of CMV plus the relevant HLA were identified.

The V end was cut by 1 base, the J end by 4 bases, with 11 bases between. Per germline, CDR1 MDHEN and CDR2 SYDVKM. This CDR3 has 15 residues. The J gene is TRBJ1-5, the V gene TRBV28, with D possibly TRBD1 on 5 matching bases. Input material: PBMCs. This TCR was recovered from a human donor in good health (CMV status not recorded). Some clones in this sample may be carry-over from other donors' samples. The CDR3 DNA follows: TGTGCCAGCAGTTTATACAAGGGGAAGAATCAGCCCCAGCATTTT. Amino acids: CASSLYKGKNQPQHF.